The clone carrying this T cell receptor beta chain was observed a handful of times. V was shortened by 3 bases and J by 2 bases, with 18 bases between the two germline ends. The CDR3 is made up of 17 amino acids. CDR1 MNHEY and CDR2 SVGAGI come from the germline V gene. PBMCs were obtained from approximately 10 ml fresh peripheral blood. The data originate from a study of T cells in Graves' hyperthyroidism and ophthalmopathy. Amplified regions were TCR beta CDR3 sequences from RNA transcripts. The HTBI primer set served for first-round RT-PCR of the TCR CDR3. TCRdb processed the multiplex PCR reads anew with MiXCR; each CDR3 protein has one entry. The table shows about 500,000 distinct CDR3 sequences, with about 15% occurring only once.

The material sequenced was blood. The sequence was obtained from a woman aged 25 to 39 with Graves' ophthalmopathy. The chain links TRBV6-5 to TRBJ2-3, with D maybe TRBD2 (6 bases). This CDR3 is CASSYTGTVPYTDTQYF. CDR3 bases: TGTGCCAGCAGTTATACCGGGACTGTACCATACACAGATACGCAGTATTTT.